The 28 T cell receptor beta chains below all came from one sample that was sequenced in a study of T cell clonotyping in hematopoietic cell transplantation (dated by TCRdb to the early 2020s). The receptor library was made with the immunoSEQ multiplex PCR assay. TCRdb holds this immuneACCESS table with in-frame rearrangements only. Some clones are missing; in checked studies, unresolved V genes explain under half, and the rest has no known cause. The sample table lists around 16,000 clones, roughly 90% of them with a count of one. The ten largest clones represent about 2.5% of the sample. The sequenced sample consisted of peripheral blood mononuclear cells. These receptors originate from a man aged 50 to 60 in good health. Some clones in this sample may be carry-over from other donors' samples.

V is TRBV11-3 and J is TRBJ2-7, with D maybe TRBD1 (6 bases). This CDR3 has 14 amino acids. Germline values: CDR1 SGHNT, CDR2 YENEEA. The V end lost 5 bases, the J end lost 7 bases, and 18 bases lay between the germline ends. The CDR3 DNA is TGTGCCAGCAGCCGACACAGGGAGCCGAGGGAGCAGTACTTC. Encoded protein: CASSRHREPREQYF. Together with reference TRBV11-3 and TRBJ2-7, the CDR3 gives the full variable domain: EAGVVQSPRYKIIEKKQPVAFWCNPISGHNTLYWYLQNLGQGPELLIRYENEEAVDDSQLPKDRFSAERLKGVDSTLKIQPAELGDSAVYLCASSRHREPREQYFGPGTRLTVT.

The chain employs TRBV4-1 and TRBJ2-2; either TRBD1 or TRBD2 may supply D (5 bases each). V lost 6 bases and J lost 7, with 15 bases in between. The CDR3 covers 14 residues. The germline CDR1 and CDR2 sequences are MGHRA and YSYEKL. CDR3 DNA sequence: TGCGCCAGCAGGACCGGGACCTTGGGCGGGGAGCTGTTTTTT. Amino acids: CASRTGTLGGELFF.

The DNA for the CDR3 is TGTGCCAGCAGCGGGGGGACTAGCGGTTCCTACGAGCAGTACTTC. It codes for CASSGGTSGSYEQYF. This chain uses TRBV7-2 with TRBJ2-7, with 11 bases aligning to TRBD2. The CDR3 is 15 amino acids. Germline lookup yields CDR1 SGHTA and CDR2 FQGNSA. Losses at the gene ends were 5 bases for V and 1 base for J; bases not matched to a gene: 4.

The genes are TRBV9 and TRBJ2-3; TRBD2 matches at 11 bases. Germline assignment: CDR1 SGDLS and CDR2 YYNGEE. V trimming: 0 bases; J trimming: 5 bases; junction bases outside the gene matches: 2. This CDR3 is 15 amino acids long. The CDR3 loop is CASSVVGTSGDTQYF. The CDR3 DNA follows: TGTGCCAGCAGCGTAGTGGGGACTAGCGGAGATACGCAGTATTTT.

The chain links TRBV6-5 to TRBJ1-2, with 9 positions matching TRBD1. V dropped 8 bases and J dropped 2; count of bases not matched to a gene: 6. Germline assignment: CDR1 MNHEY and CDR2 SVGAGI. CDR3 length: 14 amino acids. The CDR3 reads CASLGTGRNYGYTF. The CDR3 DNA follows: TGTGCCAGCCTCGGGACAGGGAGGAACTATGGCTACACCTTC.

The CDR3: CASSSDAGQGLREQYF. The CDR3 DNA sequence: TGTGCCAGCAGCTCCGACGCGGGACAGGGCTTACGGGAGCAGTACTTC. This chain joins TRBV5-4 and TRBJ2-7; 9 bases agree with TRBD1. Germline lookup yields CDR1 SGHNT and CDR2 YYREEE (reference sequence). The CDR3 covers 16 residues. J lost 7 bases, V lost 3 bases, and 14 bases had no gene match.

This sequence joins TRBV14 and TRBJ2-5; 10 positions agree with TRBD1. The CDR3 has 15 residues. Germline lookup yields CDR1 SGHDN and CDR2 FVKESK. The J segment lost 1 base and the V segment lost 4 bases, leaving 3 bases of the junction unmatched. In DNA, the CDR3 is TGTGCCAGCAGCCTGGGGACAGGGGCCCAAGAGACCCAGTACTTC. Protein: CASSLGTGAQETQYF.

V and J are TRBV7-9 and TRBJ1-2; D is unresolved. Trimming removed 5 bases at V and 5 bases at J, with 21 bases between. Germline CDR1 reads SEHNR; CDR2 reads FQNEAQ (reference sequence). This CDR3 is 16 amino acids long. The CDR3 loop reads CASSQRRAPSGYGYTF. In DNA form, the CDR3 reads TGTGCCAGCAGCCAACGCCGGGCCCCATCGGGGTATGGCTACACCTTC.

This sequence joins TRBV11-3 and TRBJ2-1; 9 bases are shared with TRBD1. The CDR3 runs 15 residues. The germline V gene encodes CDR1 SGHNT and CDR2 YENEEA. The J segment lost 6 bases and the V segment lost 1 base, leaving 4 bases of the junction unmatched. CDR3 nucleotide sequence: TGTGCCAGCAGCTTAGGGGGACAGGGTAGCAATGAGCAGTTCTTC. Translated, it gives CASSLGGQGSNEQFF. Full variable domain (missing parts from reference TRBV11-3 and TRBJ2-1): EAGVVQSPRYKIIEKKQPVAFWCNPISGHNTLYWYLQNLGQGPELLIRYENEEAVDDSQLPKDRFSAERLKGVDSTLKIQPAELGDSAVYLCASSLGGQGSNEQFFGPGTRLTVL.

V usage is TRBV5-1 and J usage is TRBJ2-1; 10 bases map to TRBD2. This CDR3 region has 16 residues. Germline V lookup: CDR1 SGHRS, CDR2 YFSETQ. V lost 0 bases, J lost 7 bases, and 7 bases stayed unmatched. The CDR3 DNA reads as TGCGCCAGCAGCTTGGGAAGCGGGGGGGCCTCGAATGAGCAGTTCTTC. Protein sequence: CASSLGSGGASNEQFF.

The CDR3 nucleotides are TGTGCCAGTAGCACCACAGGGAATCAGCCCCAGCATTTT. Its translation: CASSTTGNQPQHF. The chain combines TRBV19 with TRBJ1-5, with a possible D match to TRBD1 (6 bases). Trimming cost V 6 bases and J 4 bases, with 10 bases left between them. Germline V gene data show CDR1 as LNHDA and CDR2 as SQIVND (reference sequence). This CDR3 has 13 residues. The full variable domain, completed using reference TRBV19 and TRBJ1-5, is DGGITQSPKYLFRKEGQNVTLSCEQNLNHDAMYWYRQDPGQGLRLIYYSQIVNDFQKGDIAEGYSVSREKKESFPLTVTSAQKNPTAFYLCASSTTGNQPQHFGDGTRLSIL.

V gene TRBV7-9 combines with J gene TRBJ2-7; 9 nucleotides line up with TRBD2. J gave up 7 bases and V 6 bases, and 16 bases lay outside the gene matches. The V gene's germline CDR1 is SEHNR and CDR2 FQNEAQ (reference sequence). This CDR3 has 16 residues. CDR3 residues: CASSQGERGESGEQYF. The DNA for the CDR3 is TGTGCCAGCAGTCAGGGGGAGCGGGGGGAGAGCGGAGAGCAGTACTTC.

The J gene is TRBJ2-5, the V gene TRBV28; 8 positions agree with TRBD1. CDR1 is MDHEN, CDR2 SYDVKM, per germline. The CDR3 has 14 residues. V trimming: 6 bases; J trimming: 3 bases; junction bases outside the gene matches: 6. Written as DNA, the CDR3 is TGTGCCAGCAGCCGACAGGGGTTCGAAGAGACCCAGTACTTC. This encodes CASSRQGFEETQYF. Full variable domain (missing parts from reference TRBV28 and TRBJ2-5): DVKVTQSSRYLVKRTGEKVFLECVQDMDHENMFWYRQDPGLGLRLIYFSYDVKMKEKGDIPEGYSVSREKKERFSLILESASTNQTSMYLCASSRQGFEETQYFGPGTRLLVL.

This clone was seen just once. In DNA, the CDR3 is TGCAGCGTTTTGGGACAGGGGGCATCTGGAAACACCATATATTTT. Amino acid sequence: CSVLGQGASGNTIYF. This chain uses TRBV29-1 with TRBJ1-3; the match to TRBD1 covers 12 bases. Looked up from germline, CDR1 is SQVTM and CDR2 is ANQGSEA. V dropped 5 bases and J dropped 1; count of bases not matched to a gene: 3. This CDR3 region has 15 residues.

For the CDR3, the DNA is TGTGCCAGCAGCCAGGGGACGGCTAATAATTCACCCCTCCACTTT. It yields the protein CASSQGTANNSPLHF. V is TRBV14 and J is TRBJ1-6, with D tentatively TRBD1 (5 bases). The CDR3 loop spans 15 amino acids. Trimming took off 3 bases at V and 5 bases at J, with 11 bases between the two ends. Per the germline V gene, CDR1 is SGHDN and CDR2 is FVKESK.

The genes are TRBV5-8 and TRBJ1-1, with 7 bases aligning to TRBD1. The CDR3 sequence is 14 residues long. The germline gives CDR1 SGHTS, CDR2 YDEGEE. The V segment lost 4 bases and the J segment 4 bases; nucleotides outside the gene matches: 7. As DNA, the CDR3 is TGTGCCAGCAGCCCAACAGGGGTAGCCACTGAAGCTTTCTTT. Translated, it gives CASSPTGVATEAFF.

This clone ranks as large (0.1 to 1%). This chain joins TRBV7-6 and TRBJ2-7, with 8 bases matching TRBD1. The ends lost 5 bases at V and 5 bases at J; junction bases unmatched: 5. This CDR3 has 13 amino acids. CDR1 and CDR2 from the germline V gene are SGHVS and FNYEAQ. CDR3 nucleotides: TGTGCCAGCAGCGAGAGACAGGGGAACGAGCAGTACTTC. Protein: CASSERQGNEQYF.

The V gene is TRBV6-6, the J gene TRBJ2-7, with 10 bases lining up with TRBD1. This CDR3 is 13 amino acids long. With V trimmed by 10 bases and J by 3 bases, 6 bases remained unmatched. Germline CDR1 reads MNHNY; CDR2 reads SVGAGI (reference sequence). The CDR3 DNA reads as TGTGCCACCGCGGGACAGGGGTTCTACGAGCAGTACTTC. It encodes CATAGQGFYEQYF.

The rearrangement uses TRBV6-6 and TRBJ1-2; 7 bases are a match to TRBD1. The CDR3 sequence is 15 residues long. The V segment lost 5 bases and the J segment 5 bases; nucleotides outside the gene matches: 11. Germline loops: CDR1 MNHNY, CDR2 SVGAGI (reference sequence). CDR3 bases: TGTGCCAGCAGTCTAACCGGGACAGCGAATTATGGCTACACCTTC. Its translation is CASSLTGTANYGYTF.

The rearrangement uses TRBV10-1 and TRBJ2-3; tentatively, D is TRBD1 or TRBD2 (6 bases each). The germline CDR1 and CDR2 sequences are WNHNN and SYGVQD (reference sequence). Trimming pared 3 bases from V and 2 bases from J, leaving 9 bases between. The CDR3 spans 14 residues. The CDR3 protein is CASSDGGLTDTQYF. CDR3 sequence (DNA): TGCGCCAGCAGTGATGGGGGGCTCACAGATACGCAGTATTTT.

This chain joins TRBV4-1 and TRBJ2-5; perhaps TRBD1 as D (5 bases). The CDR3 is made up of 16 amino acids. Germline V gene data show CDR1 as MGHRA and CDR2 as YSYEKL. Deletions cut 0 bases from V and 6 bases from J, with 17 bases between. Here the CDR3 reads CASSQDTQGAYKTQYF. The DNA for the CDR3 is TGCGCCAGCAGCCAAGACACGCAGGGCGCGTATAAGACCCAGTACTTC.

The gene calls are TRBV7-2 and TRBJ2-7; a possible D gene is TRBD2 (6 bases). Germline V gives CDR1 SGHTA, CDR2 FQGNSA. The germline V and J ends were trimmed by 4 bases and 6 bases, with 13 bases remaining between them. The CDR3 loop spans 13 amino acids. The CDR3 DNA sequence: TGTGCCAGCAGCTATGCGGGGTCCAGCGAGCAGTACTTC. Its translation: CASSYAGSSEQYF.

The chain is built from TRBV5-1 and TRBJ1-2; D is uncertain. The germline V and J ends were trimmed by 1 base and 0 bases, with 7 bases remaining between them. The germline V gene has CDR1 SGHRS and CDR2 YFSETQ. CDR3 length: 14 residues. CDR3 nucleotides: TGCGCCAGCAGCTTGCGAGAAGCTAACTATGGCTACACCTTC. Its protein is CASSLREANYGYTF.

This sequence joins TRBV7-2 and TRBJ1-6; D not certain. Trimming took 1 base from V and 0 from J, leaving 4 bases between them. The CDR3 extends over 15 amino acids. CDR1 SGHTA and CDR2 FQGNSA come from the germline V gene. The CDR3 spells CASSLGSSYNSPLHF. Written as DNA, the CDR3 is TGTGCCAGCAGCTTAGGGAGCTCCTATAATTCACCCCTCCACTTT.

This clone was recorded a few times. The chain has TRBV25-1 and TRBJ1-3, with 7 bases aligning to TRBD1. Trimming took 5 bases from V and 4 from J; bases not matched to a gene: 8. Germline V gene lookup returns CDR1 MGHDK and CDR2 SYGVNS. This CDR3 has 15 amino acids. The CDR3 bases are TGTGCCAGCAGTCCTGTCGACAGGGCAGGAAACACCATATATTTT. Protein: CASSPVDRAGNTIYF.

This clone was counted a single time. The chain employs TRBV4-3 and TRBJ1-6; D is uncertain. In germline, CDR1 is LGHNA, CDR2 YSLEER. This CDR3 contains 18 residues. V gave up 0 bases and J gave up 5 bases, with 17 bases separating them. CDR3 protein: CASSQDFGPGSDNSPLHF. The CDR3 DNA reads TGCGCCAGCAGCCAAGATTTCGGGCCGGGGAGCGATAATTCACCCCTCCACTTT.

The chain employs TRBV5-1 and TRBJ1-1, with TRBD1 as a possible D gene (6 bases). Germline values: CDR1 SGHRS, CDR2 YFSETQ. CDR3 length: 14 amino acids. Trimming took off 4 bases at V and 1 base at J, with 11 bases between the two ends. CDR3 in amino acids: CASSRQDTNTEAFF. As DNA, the CDR3 is TGCGCCAGCAGCAGACAGGATACGAACACTGAAGCTTTCTTT.

The V call is TRBV28, the J call TRBJ1-2; D uncertain. The CDR3 runs to 13 residues. V was pared by 8 bases and J by 3 bases, with 13 bases between. Germline V gene lookup returns CDR1 MDHEN and CDR2 SYDVKM. DNA for the CDR3: TGTGCCAGCGGGTTATATACGGACTATGGCTACACCTTC. Translated, it gives CASGLYTDYGYTF.